These 18 T cell receptor beta chains came from one sample sequenced in a study of blood T cell repertoires in COVID-19. The method was immunoSEQ multiplex PCR; TCRdb's version includes in-frame clones alone and lacks a portion of them. The sample lists roughly 71,000 clones; 84% were seen once. Sequencing was done on a sample of peripheral blood. Receptor source: a man in his fifties with active COVID-19.

The rearrangement links TRBV2 to TRBJ2-2; D possibly corresponds to TRBD1 (5 bases). CDR1 is SNHLY, CDR2 FYNNEI, per germline. V shed 8 bases and J shed 4 bases, with 5 bases lying between them. The CDR3 spans 11 residues. The CDR3 DNA reads as TGTGCCAGCCAGGGCACCGGGGAGCTGTTTTTT. This sequence encodes CASQGTGELFF.

In regard to this clone: A far more abundant clone sits one base away, making this likely a read error. The chain joins TRBV25-1 to TRBJ1-3; D might be TRBD1 (6 bases). The CDR3 loop spans 13 amino acids. Trimming stripped 5 bases from V and 4 bases from J, with 9 bases between. Germline CDR1 MGHDK, CDR2 SYGVNS. This CDR3 is CASSLDRGNTIYF. CDR3 DNA sequence: TGTGCCAGCAGTCTAGACAGGGGAAACACCATATATTTT.

The chain has TRBV9 and TRBJ1-1; possible D gene TRBD1, 5 bases. V was shortened by 5 bases and J by 4 bases, with 18 bases between the two germline ends. From germline, CDR1 is SGDLS and CDR2 YYNGEE. The CDR3 runs to 15 residues. The CDR3 loop is CASSGAGSLGTEAFF. In nucleotides, the CDR3 is TGTGCCAGCAGTGGGGCAGGAAGTTTGGGCACTGAAGCTTTCTTT.

The rearrangement uses TRBV6-1 and TRBJ2-1; 11 bases fit TRBD2. The CDR3 has 16 amino acids. The junction had 9 bases not matched to a gene; V was cut back by 3 bases and J by 8 bases. The germline gives CDR1 MNHNS, CDR2 SASEGT. CDR3 DNA sequence: TGTGCCAGCAGTGACACTAGCGGGAGCGGTTCCCATGAGCAGTTCTTC. This codes for CASSDTSGSGSHEQFF.

The chain joins TRBV19 to TRBJ2-1; TRBD2 matches 16 bases. Trimming at V came to 11 bases and at J to 4 bases, leaving 14 bases not matched to a gene. The CDR3 is made up of 18 amino acids. Looked up from germline, CDR1 is LNHDA and CDR2 is SQIVND (reference sequence). CDR3 in DNA: TGTGCCTCGACCCCCGGGACTAGCGGGAGGGCCTGGTACAATGAGCAGTTCTTC. Amino acids: CASTPGTSGRAWYNEQFF.

This chain uses TRBV30 with TRBJ1-6; a possible D gene is TRBD1 (5 bases). The CDR3 is 16 residues long. Germline V gene data show CDR1 as GTSNPN and CDR2 as SVGIG (reference sequence). V dropped 2 bases and J dropped 10 bases, with 21 bases sitting between them. The CDR3 bases are TGTGCCTGGAGTTTAGAAGGCTGGGGCGGGGGATCACCCCTCCACTTT. This codes for CAWSLEGWGGGSPLHF.

V is TRBV19 and J is TRBJ2-2; no definite D call. Germline CDR1 LNHDA, CDR2 SQIVND (reference sequence). The CDR3 has 15 amino acids. With 1 base removed from V and 1 base from J, the gap between germline ends came to 7 bases. The DNA of the CDR3 is TGTGCCAGTAGTATAGGCGCCCAGAACACCGGGGAGCTGTTTTTT. Its translation is CASSIGAQNTGELFF.

This clone was detected a few times. CDR3 in amino acids: CASSDSGGYNEQFF. CDR3 sequence (DNA): TGTGCCAGCAGTGATAGCGGGGGGTACAATGAGCAGTTCTTC. V gene TRBV2 combines with J gene TRBJ2-1; the match to TRBD2 covers 10 bases. The germline gives CDR1 SNHLY, CDR2 FYNNEI. The CDR3 sequence is 14 residues long. With V trimmed by 3 bases and J by 4 bases, 0 bases remained unmatched.

This clone was counted a single time. The identical CDR3 is also encoded by other nucleotide sequences in the sample. This chain connects TRBV7-9 to TRBJ2-3; D perhaps matches TRBD2 (6 bases). Germline V lookup: CDR1 SEHNR, CDR2 FQNEAQ (reference sequence). Between the trimmed V and J ends, which lost 3 bases and 6 bases, there was a span of 7 bases. There are 12 residues in the CDR3. The CDR3 DNA sequence: TGTGCCAGCAGCTTTGGGGGGGATACGCAGTATTTT. Its protein is CASSFGGDTQYF.

This clone was seen only once. The chain links TRBV6-5 to TRBJ1-1; D may be TRBD1 (6 bases). CDR1 is MNHEY, CDR2 SVGAGI, per germline. The CDR3 contains 15 residues. Trimming stripped 1 base from V and 4 bases from J, with 13 bases between. CDR3 sequence: CASSYLQGQGTEAFF. The CDR3 DNA reads TGTGCCAGCAGTTACTTACAGGGCCAGGGCACTGAAGCTTTCTTT.

The V gene is TRBV2, the J gene TRBJ1-2; the D is unclear. Germline V lookup: CDR1 SNHLY, CDR2 FYNNEI. The germline V and J ends were trimmed by 6 bases and 6 bases, with 14 bases remaining between them. The CDR3 covers 13 residues. Here the CDR3 DNA reads TGTGCCAGCAGCCCAAGTCACAATAATGGCTACACCTTC. This translates into CASSPSHNNGYTF.

The V gene is TRBV19, the J gene TRBJ2-3; D remains unclear. The CDR3 contains 13 residues. The germline V gene encodes CDR1 LNHDA and CDR2 SQIVND (reference sequence). Trimming shortened V by 3 bases and J by 2 bases, and 6 bases separated the two germline ends. As DNA, the CDR3 is TGTGCCAGTAGTATTACTCACACAGATACGCAGTATTTT. Translating it yields CASSITHTDTQYF.

CDR3 protein: CASSLVGGQDGYTF. DNA of the CDR3: TGCGCCAGCAGCCTAGTCGGGGGGCAGGATGGCTACACCTTC. This chain joins TRBV4-3 and TRBJ1-2, with a weak D call TRBD1 (6 bases). Germline assignment: CDR1 LGHNA and CDR2 YSLEER. CDR3 length: 14 amino acids. V was trimmed by 4 bases and J by 6 bases, leaving 15 bases between them.

In its sample, this clone was seen once. The V and J genes are TRBV29-1 and TRBJ2-5; 14 bases agree with TRBD2. CDR1 is SQVTM and CDR2 is ANQGSEA in the germline V gene. The V segment lost 3 bases and the J segment 5 bases; nucleotides outside the gene matches: 5. The CDR3 spans 15 residues. The CDR3 sequence is CSVDGTSGSWETQYF. CDR3 bases: TGCAGCGTTGACGGGACTAGCGGGAGCTGGGAGACCCAGTACTTC. Using reference TRBV29-1 and TRBJ2-5 for the parts outside the CDR3, the full variable domain is SAVISQKPSRDICQRGTSLTIQCQVDSQVTMMFWYRQQPGQSLTLIATANQGSEATYESGFVIDKFPISRPNLTFSTLTVSNMSPEDSSIYLCSVDGTSGSWETQYFGPGTRLLVL.

The V and J genes are TRBV4-1 and TRBJ1-6; D may be TRBD1 (6 bases). The germline V and J ends were trimmed by 0 bases and 8 bases, with 11 bases remaining between them. This CDR3 spans 15 amino acids. Per germline, CDR1 MGHRA and CDR2 YSYEKL. CDR3 coding DNA: TGCGCCAGCAGCCAAGAGCCGGGACAACATTCACCCCTCCACTTT. Amino acid sequence: CASSQEPGQHSPLHF.

The chain employs TRBV30 and TRBJ2-1, with TRBD2 matching 9 bases. CDR3 size: 15 residues. The germline gives CDR1 GTSNPN, CDR2 SVGIG (reference sequence). With V trimmed by 7 bases and J by 3 bases, 10 bases remained unmatched. CDR3 nucleotides: TGTGCCTCCACCGGGGCTAGCGGGATCTACAATGAGCAGTTCTTC. It yields the protein CASTGASGIYNEQFF.

The CDR3 DNA is TGCGCCAGCAGCTTGCCGGGAGCTACCGGGGAGCTGTTTTTT. Residues: CASSLPGATGELFF. The chain joins TRBV5-1 to TRBJ2-2, with D perhaps TRBD2 (6 bases). V dropped 1 base and J dropped 5 bases, with 9 bases sitting between them. This CDR3 is 14 amino acids long. From germline, CDR1 is SGHRS and CDR2 YFSETQ.

The V call is TRBV7-8, the J call TRBJ2-1, with 10 bases that match TRBD2. V was clipped by 3 bases and J by 9 bases; unmatched bases: 5. This CDR3 has 14 amino acids. Germline V CDR1 and CDR2: SGHVS, FQNEAQ. The CDR3 sequence: CASSFSGGVTEQFF. In DNA form, the CDR3 reads TGTGCCAGCAGCTTCAGCGGGGGGGTAACTGAGCAGTTCTTC.